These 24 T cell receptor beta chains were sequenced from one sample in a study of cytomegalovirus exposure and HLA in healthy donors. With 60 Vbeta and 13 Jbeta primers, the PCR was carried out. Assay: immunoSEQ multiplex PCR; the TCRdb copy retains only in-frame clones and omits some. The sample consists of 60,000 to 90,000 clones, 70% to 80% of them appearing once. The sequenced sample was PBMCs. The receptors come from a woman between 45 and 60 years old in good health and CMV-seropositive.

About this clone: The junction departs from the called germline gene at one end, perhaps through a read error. DNA of the CDR3: TGTGCCCGCAGAATAGGAACAGAGCAAGAGACCCAGTACTTC. Translation: CARRIGTEQETQYF. The rearrangement joins TRBV7-2 to TRBJ2-5; D is uncertain. Germline values: CDR1 SGHTA, CDR2 FQGNSA. The CDR3 has 14 amino acids. The full variable domain, with the rest looked up from reference TRBV7-2 and TRBJ2-5, is GAGVSQSPSNKVTEKGKDVELRCDPISGHTALYWYRQSLGQGLEFLIYFQGNSAPDKSGLPSDRFSAERTGGSVSTLTIQRTQQEDSAVYLCARRIGTEQETQYFGPGTRLLVL.

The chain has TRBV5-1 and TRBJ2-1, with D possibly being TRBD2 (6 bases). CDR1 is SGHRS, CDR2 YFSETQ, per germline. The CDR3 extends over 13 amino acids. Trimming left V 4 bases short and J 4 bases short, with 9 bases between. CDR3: CASSLGTYNEQFF. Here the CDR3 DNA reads TGCGCCAGCAGCCTGGGGACTTACAATGAGCAGTTCTTC.

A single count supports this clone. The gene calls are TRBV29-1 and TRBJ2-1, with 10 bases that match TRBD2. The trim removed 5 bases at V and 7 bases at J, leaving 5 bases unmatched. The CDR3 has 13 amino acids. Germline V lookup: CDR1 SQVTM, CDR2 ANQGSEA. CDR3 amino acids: CSVLAGGMNEQFF. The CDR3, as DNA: TGCAGCGTTTTAGCGGGAGGTATGAATGAGCAGTTCTTC.

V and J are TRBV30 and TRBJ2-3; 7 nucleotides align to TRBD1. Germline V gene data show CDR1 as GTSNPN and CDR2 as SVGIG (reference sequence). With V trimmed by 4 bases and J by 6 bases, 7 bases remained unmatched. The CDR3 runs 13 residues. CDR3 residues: CAWKGGRIDTQYF. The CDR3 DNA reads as TGTGCCTGGAAAGGGGGCCGAATTGATACGCAGTATTTT.

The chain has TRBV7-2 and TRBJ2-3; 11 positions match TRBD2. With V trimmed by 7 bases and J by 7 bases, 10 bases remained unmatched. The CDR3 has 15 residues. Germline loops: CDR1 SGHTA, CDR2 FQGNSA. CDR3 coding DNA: TGTGCCAGCACCACGGGTAGCGGGGGGGGCAATACGCAGTATTTT. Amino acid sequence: CASTTGSGGGNTQYF.

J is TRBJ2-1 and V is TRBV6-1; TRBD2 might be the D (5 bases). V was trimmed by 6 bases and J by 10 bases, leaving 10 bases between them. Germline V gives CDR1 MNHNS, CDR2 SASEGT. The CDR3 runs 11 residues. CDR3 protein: CASRRVAEQFF. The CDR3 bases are TGTGCCAGCAGGCGGGTGGCGGAGCAGTTCTTC.

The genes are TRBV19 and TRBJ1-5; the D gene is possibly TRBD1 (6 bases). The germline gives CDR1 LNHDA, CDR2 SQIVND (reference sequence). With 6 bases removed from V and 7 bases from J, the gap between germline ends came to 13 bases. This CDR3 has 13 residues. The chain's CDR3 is CASSPGGAQPQHF. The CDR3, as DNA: TGTGCCAGTAGCCCGGGGGGGGCCCAGCCCCAGCATTTT.

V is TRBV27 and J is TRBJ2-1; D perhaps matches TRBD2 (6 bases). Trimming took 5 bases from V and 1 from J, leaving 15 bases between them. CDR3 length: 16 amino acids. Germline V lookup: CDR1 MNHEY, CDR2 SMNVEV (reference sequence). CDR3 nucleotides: TGTGCCAGCAGTCTGCGAGGAGGGGAGTCCTACAATGAGCAGTTCTTC. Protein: CASSLRGGESYNEQFF.

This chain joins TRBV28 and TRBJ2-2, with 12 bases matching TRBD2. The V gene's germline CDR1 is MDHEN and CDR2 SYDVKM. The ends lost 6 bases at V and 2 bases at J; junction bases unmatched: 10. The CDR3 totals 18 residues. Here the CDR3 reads CASRTLGLAGFNTGELFF. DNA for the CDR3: TGTGCCAGCAGAACTCTTGGACTAGCGGGATTCAACACCGGGGAGCTGTTTTTT.

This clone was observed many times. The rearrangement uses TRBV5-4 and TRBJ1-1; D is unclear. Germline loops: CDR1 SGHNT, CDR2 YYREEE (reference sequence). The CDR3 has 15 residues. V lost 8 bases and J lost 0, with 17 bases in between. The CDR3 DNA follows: TGTGCCAGTGGCGCTTTCATGGACTTGAACACTGAAGCTTTCTTT. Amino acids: CASGAFMDLNTEAFF. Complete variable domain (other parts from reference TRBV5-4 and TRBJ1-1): ETGVTQSPTHLIKTRGQQVTLRCSSQSGHNTVSWYQQALGQGPQFIFQYYREEENGRGNFPPRFSGLQFPNYSSELNVNALELDDSALYLCASGAFMDLNTEAFFGQGTRLTVV.

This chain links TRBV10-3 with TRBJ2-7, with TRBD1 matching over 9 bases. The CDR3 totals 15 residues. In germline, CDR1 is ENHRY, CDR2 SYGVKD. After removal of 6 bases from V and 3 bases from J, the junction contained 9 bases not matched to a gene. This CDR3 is CAIRRGQGGVYEQYF. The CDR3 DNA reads TGTGCCATCAGAAGGGGACAGGGAGGTGTCTACGAGCAGTACTTC.

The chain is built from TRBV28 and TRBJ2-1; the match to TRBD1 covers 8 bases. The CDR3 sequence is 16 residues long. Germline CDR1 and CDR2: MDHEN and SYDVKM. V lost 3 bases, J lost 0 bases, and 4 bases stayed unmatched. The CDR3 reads CASSFLTGGSYNEQFF. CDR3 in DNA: TGTGCCAGCAGTTTCCTCACAGGGGGCTCCTACAATGAGCAGTTCTTC.

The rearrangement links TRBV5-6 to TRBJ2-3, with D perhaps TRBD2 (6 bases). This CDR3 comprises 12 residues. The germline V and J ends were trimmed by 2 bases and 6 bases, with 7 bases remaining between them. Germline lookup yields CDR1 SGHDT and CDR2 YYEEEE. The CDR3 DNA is TGTGCCAGCAGCTTAAGCGGGGATACGCAGTATTTT. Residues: CASSLSGDTQYF.

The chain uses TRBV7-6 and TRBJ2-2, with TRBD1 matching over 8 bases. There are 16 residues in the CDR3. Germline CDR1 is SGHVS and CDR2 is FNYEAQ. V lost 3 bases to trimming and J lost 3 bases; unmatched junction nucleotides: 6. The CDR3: CASSFTQGADTGELFF. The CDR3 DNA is TGTGCCAGCAGCTTTACCCAGGGGGCCGACACCGGGGAGCTGTTTTTT.

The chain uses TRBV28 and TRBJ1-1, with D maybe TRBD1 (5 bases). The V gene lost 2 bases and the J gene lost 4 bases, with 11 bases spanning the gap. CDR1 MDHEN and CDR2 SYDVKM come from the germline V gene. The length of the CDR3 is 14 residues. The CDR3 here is CASSLAGGGTEAFF. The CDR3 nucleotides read TGTGCCAGCAGTTTAGCTGGGGGGGGCACTGAAGCTTTCTTT.

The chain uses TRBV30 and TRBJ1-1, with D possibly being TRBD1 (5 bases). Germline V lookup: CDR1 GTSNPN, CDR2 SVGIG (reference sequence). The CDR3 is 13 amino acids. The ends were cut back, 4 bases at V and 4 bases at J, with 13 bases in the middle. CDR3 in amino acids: CAWIMGEGTEAFF. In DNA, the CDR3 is TGTGCCTGGATTATGGGGGAGGGCACTGAAGCTTTCTTT.

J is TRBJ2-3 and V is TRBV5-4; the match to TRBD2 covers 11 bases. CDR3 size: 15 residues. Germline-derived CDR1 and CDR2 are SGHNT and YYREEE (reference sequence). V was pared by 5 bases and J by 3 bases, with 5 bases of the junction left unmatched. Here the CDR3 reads CASSFPSGGTDTQYF. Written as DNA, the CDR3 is TGTGCCAGCAGTTTCCCTAGCGGGGGGACAGATACGCAGTATTTT.

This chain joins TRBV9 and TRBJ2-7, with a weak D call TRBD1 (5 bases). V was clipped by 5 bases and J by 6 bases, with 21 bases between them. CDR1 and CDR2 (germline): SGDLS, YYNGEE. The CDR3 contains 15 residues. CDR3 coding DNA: TGTGCCAGCAGTGCCATTGGGGCCACGGTCCCCGAGCAGTACTTC. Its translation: CASSAIGATVPEQYF.

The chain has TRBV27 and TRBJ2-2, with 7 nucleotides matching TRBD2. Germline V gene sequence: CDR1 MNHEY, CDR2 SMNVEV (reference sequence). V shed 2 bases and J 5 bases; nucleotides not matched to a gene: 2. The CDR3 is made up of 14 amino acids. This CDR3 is CASSLSSGTGELFF. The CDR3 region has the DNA TGTGCCAGCAGTTTAAGTAGCGGGACCGGGGAGCTGTTTTTT.

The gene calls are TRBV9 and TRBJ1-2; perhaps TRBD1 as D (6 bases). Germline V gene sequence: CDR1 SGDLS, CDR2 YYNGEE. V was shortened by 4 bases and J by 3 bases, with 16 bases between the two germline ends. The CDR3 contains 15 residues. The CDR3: CASSITGTMDYGYTF. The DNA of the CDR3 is TGTGCCAGCAGCATAACCGGGACAATGGACTATGGCTACACCTTC.

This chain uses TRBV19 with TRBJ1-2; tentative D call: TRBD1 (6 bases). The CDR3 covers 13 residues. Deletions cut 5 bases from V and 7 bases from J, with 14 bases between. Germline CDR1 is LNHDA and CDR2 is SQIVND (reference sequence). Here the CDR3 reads CASSPVDRTGYTF. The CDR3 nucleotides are TGTGCCAGTAGTCCCGTGGACAGAACTGGCTACACCTTC.

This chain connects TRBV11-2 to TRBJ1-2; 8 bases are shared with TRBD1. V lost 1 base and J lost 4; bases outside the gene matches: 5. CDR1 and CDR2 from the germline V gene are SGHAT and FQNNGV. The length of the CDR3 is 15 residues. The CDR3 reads CASSLVAGGSYGYTF. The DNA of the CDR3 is TGTGCCAGCAGCTTAGTGGCAGGGGGCAGCTATGGCTACACCTTC.

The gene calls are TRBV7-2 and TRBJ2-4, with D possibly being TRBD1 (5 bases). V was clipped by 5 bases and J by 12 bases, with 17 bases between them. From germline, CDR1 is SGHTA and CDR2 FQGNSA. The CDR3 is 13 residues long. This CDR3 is CASSHPLVTAQYF. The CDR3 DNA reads TGTGCCAGCAGCCATCCGTTGGTGACAGCTCAGTACTTC.

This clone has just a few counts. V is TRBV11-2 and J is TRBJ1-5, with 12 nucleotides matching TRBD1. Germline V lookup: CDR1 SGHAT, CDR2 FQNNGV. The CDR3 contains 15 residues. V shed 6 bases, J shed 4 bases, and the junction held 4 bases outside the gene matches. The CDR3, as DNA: TGTGCCAGCAGGGGGACAGGGGGCAGGAATCAGCCCCAGCATTTT. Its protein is CASRGTGGRNQPQHF.